This TCR beta chain was captured by sequencing in a study of PD-L1 blockade in urothelial cancer. TCRdb's copy holds only in-frame clones and misses some; the assay was immunoSEQ multiplex PCR. Here the sample spans about 49,000 clones, 60% to 85% being singletons. Study outcomes and limitations: Tumor-associated blood clones were expanded more by durable-benefit patients at 3 weeks.

The CDR3 loop spans 12 amino acids. Trimming cost V 3 bases and J 4 bases, with 8 bases left between them. Per germline, CDR1 GTSNPN and CDR2 SVGIG (reference sequence). Indicated time point: pretreatment peripheral blood. Concerning this clone itself: Its target is unknown.

Sequences were derived from PBMCs, sampled around atezolizumab (anti-PD-L1) treatment. The chain carries TRBV30 and TRBJ2-3; D not certain. The sequence was obtained from a man between 70 and 80 years old with urothelial cancer. The CDR3 loop reads CAWSGVADTQYF. Here the CDR3 DNA reads TGTGCCTGGAGCGGAGTCGCAGATACGCAGTATTTT. The full variable domain, completed using reference TRBV30 and TRBJ2-3, is SQTIHQWPATLVQPVGSPLSLECTVEGTSNPNLYWYRQAAGRGLQLLFYSVGIGQISSEVPQNLSASRPQDRQFILSSKKLLLSDSGFYLCAWSGVADTQYFGPGTRLTVL.